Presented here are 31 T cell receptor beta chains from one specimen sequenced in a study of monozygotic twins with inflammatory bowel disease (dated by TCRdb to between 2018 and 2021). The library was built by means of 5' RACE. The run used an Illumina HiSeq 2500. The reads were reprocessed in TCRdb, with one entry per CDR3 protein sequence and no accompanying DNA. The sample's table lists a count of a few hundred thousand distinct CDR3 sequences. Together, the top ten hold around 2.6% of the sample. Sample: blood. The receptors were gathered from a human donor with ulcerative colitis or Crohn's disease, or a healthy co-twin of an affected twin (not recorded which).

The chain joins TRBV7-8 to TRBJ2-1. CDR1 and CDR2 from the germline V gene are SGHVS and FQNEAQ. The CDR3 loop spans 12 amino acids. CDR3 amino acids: CASSLEVHEQFF.

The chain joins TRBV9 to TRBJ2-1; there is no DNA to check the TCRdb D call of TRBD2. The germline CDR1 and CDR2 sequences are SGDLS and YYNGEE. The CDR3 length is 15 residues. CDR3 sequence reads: CASSVAQGGYNEQFF.

CDR3 protein: CASSLLVSDNYGYTF. V gene TRBV7-9 combines with J gene TRBJ1-2. Germline V gives CDR1 SEHNR, CDR2 FQNEAQ (reference sequence). The CDR3 runs to 15 residues.

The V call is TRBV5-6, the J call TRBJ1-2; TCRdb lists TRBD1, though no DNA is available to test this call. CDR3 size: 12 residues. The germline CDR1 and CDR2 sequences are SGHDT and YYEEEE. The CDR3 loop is CASSFRQGGYTF.

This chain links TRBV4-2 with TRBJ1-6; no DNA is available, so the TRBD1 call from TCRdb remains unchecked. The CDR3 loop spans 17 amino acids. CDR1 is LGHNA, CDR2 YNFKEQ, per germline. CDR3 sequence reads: CASSLGTVSSYNSPLHF.

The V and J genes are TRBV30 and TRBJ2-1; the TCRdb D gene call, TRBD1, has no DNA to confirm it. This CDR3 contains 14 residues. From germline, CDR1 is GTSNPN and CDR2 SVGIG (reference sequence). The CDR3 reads CAWNQGSSYNEQFF.

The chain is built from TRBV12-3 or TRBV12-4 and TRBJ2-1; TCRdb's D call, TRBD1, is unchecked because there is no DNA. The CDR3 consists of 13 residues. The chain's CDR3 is CASSLGGVNEQFF.

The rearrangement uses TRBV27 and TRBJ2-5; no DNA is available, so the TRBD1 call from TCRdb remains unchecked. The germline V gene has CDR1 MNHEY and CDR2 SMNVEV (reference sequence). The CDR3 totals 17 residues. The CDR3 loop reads CASSKTGTGGWGETQYF.

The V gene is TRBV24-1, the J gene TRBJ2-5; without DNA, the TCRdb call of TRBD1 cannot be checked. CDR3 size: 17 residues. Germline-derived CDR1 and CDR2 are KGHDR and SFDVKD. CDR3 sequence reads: CATSELDRGLHGETQYF.

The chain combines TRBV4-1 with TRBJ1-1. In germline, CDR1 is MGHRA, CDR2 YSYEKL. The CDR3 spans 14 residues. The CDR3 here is CASSQGVMNTEAFF.

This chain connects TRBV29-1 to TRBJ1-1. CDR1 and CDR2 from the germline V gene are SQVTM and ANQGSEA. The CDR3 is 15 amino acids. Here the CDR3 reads CSVGGWTALNTEAFF.

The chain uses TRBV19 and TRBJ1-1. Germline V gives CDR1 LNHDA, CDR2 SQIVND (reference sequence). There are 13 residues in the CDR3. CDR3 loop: CATFDLGGTEAFF.

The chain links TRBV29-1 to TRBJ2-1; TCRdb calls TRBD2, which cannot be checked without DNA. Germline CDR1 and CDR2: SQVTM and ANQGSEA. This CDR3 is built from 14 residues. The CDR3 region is CSVISVYSYNEQFF.

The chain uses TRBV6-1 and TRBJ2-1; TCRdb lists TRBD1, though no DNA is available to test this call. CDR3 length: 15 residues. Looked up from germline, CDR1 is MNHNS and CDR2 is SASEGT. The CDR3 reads CASTPHTSSYNEQFF.

This CDR3 is CASSSGGMGPNQPQHF. The gene calls are TRBV4-2 and TRBJ1-5; TCRdb proposes TRBD1, but this gene call is untestable without DNA. Germline V CDR1 and CDR2: LGHNA, YNFKEQ. This CDR3 contains 16 residues.

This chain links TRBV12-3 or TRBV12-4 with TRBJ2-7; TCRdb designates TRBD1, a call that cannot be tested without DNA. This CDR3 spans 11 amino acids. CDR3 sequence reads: CATSIQGEQYF.

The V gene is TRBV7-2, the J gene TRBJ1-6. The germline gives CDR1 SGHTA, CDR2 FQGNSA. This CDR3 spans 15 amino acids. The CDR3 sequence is CASSFDQPYNSPLHF.

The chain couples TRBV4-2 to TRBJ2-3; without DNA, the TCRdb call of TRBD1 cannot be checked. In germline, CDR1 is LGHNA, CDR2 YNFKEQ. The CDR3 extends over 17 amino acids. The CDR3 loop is CASSRQAMDIGTDTQYF.

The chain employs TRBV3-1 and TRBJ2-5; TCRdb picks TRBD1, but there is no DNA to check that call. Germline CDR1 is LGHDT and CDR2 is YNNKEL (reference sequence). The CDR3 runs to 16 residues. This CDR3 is CASSLDRGGLGETQYF.

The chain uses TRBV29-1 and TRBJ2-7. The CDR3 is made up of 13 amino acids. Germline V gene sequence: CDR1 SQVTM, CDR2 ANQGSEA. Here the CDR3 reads CSVAWRGSYEQYF.

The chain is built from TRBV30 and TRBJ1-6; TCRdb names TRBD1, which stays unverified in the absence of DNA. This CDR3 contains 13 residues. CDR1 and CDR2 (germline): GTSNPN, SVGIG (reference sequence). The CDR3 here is CACHGQGYSPLHF.

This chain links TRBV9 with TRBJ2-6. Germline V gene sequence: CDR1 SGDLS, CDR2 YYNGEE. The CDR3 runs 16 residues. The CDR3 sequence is CASSVGWGSGANVLTF.

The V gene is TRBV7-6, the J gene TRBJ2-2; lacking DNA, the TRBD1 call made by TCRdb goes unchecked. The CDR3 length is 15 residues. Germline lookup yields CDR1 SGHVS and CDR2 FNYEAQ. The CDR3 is CASSSQGSNTGELFF.

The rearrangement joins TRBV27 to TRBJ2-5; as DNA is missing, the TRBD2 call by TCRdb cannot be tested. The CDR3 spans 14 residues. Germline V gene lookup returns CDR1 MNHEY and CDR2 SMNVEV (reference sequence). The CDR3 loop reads CASSLEGVQETQYF.

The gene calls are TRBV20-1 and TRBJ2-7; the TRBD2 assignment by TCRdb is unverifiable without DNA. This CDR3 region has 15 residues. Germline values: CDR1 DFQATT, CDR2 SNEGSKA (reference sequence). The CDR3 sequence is CSASLAGGTYYEQYF.

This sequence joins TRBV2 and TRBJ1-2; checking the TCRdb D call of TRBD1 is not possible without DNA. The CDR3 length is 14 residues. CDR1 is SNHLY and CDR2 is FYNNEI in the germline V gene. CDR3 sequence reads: CASSEVRQGNGYTF.

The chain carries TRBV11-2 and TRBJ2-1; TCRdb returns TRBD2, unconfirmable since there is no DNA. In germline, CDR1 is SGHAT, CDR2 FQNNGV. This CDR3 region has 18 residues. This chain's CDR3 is CASSLQGPGRKFGYEQFF.

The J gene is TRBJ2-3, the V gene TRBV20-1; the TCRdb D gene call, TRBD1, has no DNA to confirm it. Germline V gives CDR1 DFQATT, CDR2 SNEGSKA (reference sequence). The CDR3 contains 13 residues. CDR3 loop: CSARRGSTDTQYF.

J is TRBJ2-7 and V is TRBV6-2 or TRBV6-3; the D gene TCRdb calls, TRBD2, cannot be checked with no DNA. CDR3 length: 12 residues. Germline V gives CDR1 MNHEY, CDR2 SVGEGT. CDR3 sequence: CASSYMRGEQYF.

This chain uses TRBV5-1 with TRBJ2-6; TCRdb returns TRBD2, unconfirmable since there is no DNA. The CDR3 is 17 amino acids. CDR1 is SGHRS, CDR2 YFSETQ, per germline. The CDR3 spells CASSAGAGPSRANVLTF.

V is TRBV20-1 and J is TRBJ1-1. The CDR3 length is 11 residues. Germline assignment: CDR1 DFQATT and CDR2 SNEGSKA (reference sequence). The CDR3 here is CRLLGGTEAFF.